This T cell receptor beta chain was profiled in a study of T cell clonotyping in hematopoietic cell transplantation. General observations from the study: Graft donor and pretransplant recipient Inverse Simpson Index values predicted broader posttransplant TCR diversity. After transplant, recipient diversity fell while pathologically expanded clonotypes grew through day 180.

This clone ranks as large (0.1 to 1%). No antigen is known for it. Sequencing used immunoSEQ multiplex PCR; TCRdb keeps in-frame clones, though not all of them. The sample consists of approximately 10,000 clones, approximately 51% of them appearing once. Trimming took 3 bases from V and 0 from J, leaving 3 bases between them. Looked up from germline, CDR1 is MNHEY and CDR2 is SVGAGI. The CDR3 totals 13 residues. Blood collection times were about day -28 and days 30, 100, 180 posttransplant. This specimen consisted of peripheral blood mononuclear cells, obtained 100 days after allogeneic stem cell transplant. The chain is built from TRBV6-5 and TRBJ1-3; D uncertain. The sequence came from a female patient aged 50-59 years who had an allogeneic stem cell transplant from an unrelated donor, so the T cells may come from the graft donor. Some clones in this sample may be carry-over from other donors' samples. The CDR3 loop reads CASSYSSGNTIYF. CDR3 coding DNA: TGTGCCAGCAGTTATAGCTCTGGAAACACCATATATTTT.